Below are 14 T cell receptor beta chains sequenced from a single sample in a study of metastatic and nonmetastatic thyroid tumors. Every patient was untreated before thyroid surgery. TCRdb re-called the PCR reads through MiXCR. The sample comprises roughly 59,000 clones, around 15% of which are singletons, and roughly a tenth rests with the top ten. The sequenced sample was blood. These receptors came from a male donor with papillary thyroid cancer or a benign thyroid nodule (not recorded which). Some clones in this sample may be carry-over from other donors' samples.

As concerns this clone: Being one base from a much bigger clone, this may be a read error. CDR3 bases: TGTGCCAGCAGCTCGACATGGTTCGACACTGAAGCTTTCTTT. Its protein is CASSSTWFDTEAFF. The chain couples TRBV13 to TRBJ1-1; D not resolved. This CDR3 is 14 amino acids long. Germline V gives CDR1 PRHDT, CDR2 FYEKMQ (reference sequence). Trimming removed 4 bases from V and 3 bases from J, with 12 bases in between.

The table lists this clone with a few counts. This sequence may be a read error, since a much larger clone differs from it by one base. This chain uses TRBV27 with TRBJ2-3; unclear D gene. V was clipped by 1 base and J by 4 bases, with 6 bases between them. The CDR3 is 13 residues long. The V gene's germline CDR1 is MNHEY and CDR2 SMNVEV (reference sequence). The CDR3 bases are TGTGCCAGCAGTTTATTCGGCCCAGATACGCAGTATTTT. The encoded protein is CASSLFGPDTQYF.

The sample holds many counts of this clone. This chain connects TRBV28 to TRBJ1-2; tentative D call: TRBD1 (5 bases). The germline V gene has CDR1 MDHEN and CDR2 SYDVKM. V lost 7 bases to trimming and J lost 4 bases, with 28 bases between them. CDR3 size: 18 residues. The CDR3 DNA sequence: TGTGCCAGCACCCTTCTCCGCGAGGACATCACCAGGAGCTATGGCTACACCTTC. It is translated as CASTLLREDITRSYGYTF.

This clone was counted at least ten times. The CDR3 nucleotides are TGTGCCAGCAGCTTGGCGCACAGGGGTAACTATGGCTACACCTTC. It codes for CASSLAHRGNYGYTF. The rearrangement uses TRBV5-6 and TRBJ1-2, with 7 positions matching TRBD1. The junction had 3 bases not matched to a gene; V was cut back by 0 bases and J by 1 base. Germline lookup yields CDR1 SGHDT and CDR2 YYEEEE. This CDR3 contains 15 residues.

Turning to this clone: A much larger clone lies one base from this, so it may be a read error. The rearrangement uses TRBV10-3 and TRBJ2-1; D is uncertain. Germline CDR1 and CDR2: ENHRY and SYGVKD. Trimming shortened V by 5 bases and J by 6 bases, and 17 bases separated the two germline ends. The CDR3 contains 15 residues. In DNA, the CDR3 is TGTGCCATCAGTACCCCCGTGATGGCCGGCAATGAGCAGTTCTTC. Translating gives CAISTPVMAGNEQFF.

At least ten counts were recorded for this clone. The chain recombines TRBV20-1 with TRBJ2-2; 7 bases fit TRBD1. The length of the CDR3 is 15 residues. Germline V gives CDR1 DFQATT, CDR2 SNEGSKA (reference sequence). V shed 5 bases, J shed 1 base, and the junction held 7 bases outside the gene matches. This chain's CDR3 is CSAPDRARNTGELFF. CDR3 coding DNA: TGCAGTGCTCCCGACAGGGCAAGGAACACCGGGGAGCTGTTTTTT.

The chain joins TRBV4-3 to TRBJ1-4; D is perhaps TRBD1 (5 bases). Germline values: CDR1 LGHNA, CDR2 YSLEER. The CDR3 has 19 residues. V was cut by 1 base and J by 5 bases, with 23 bases left in between. The CDR3 spells CASSQVPLTRGCGNEKLFF. The CDR3, as DNA: TGCGCCAGCAGCCAAGTCCCCCTAACTCGGGGGTGTGGGAATGAAAAACTGTTTTTT.

In regard to this clone: One end of the junction does not line up with germline, which may come from a read error. This CDR3 is CAISMTSVGARDTQYF. The CDR3 DNA is TGTGCCATCAGTATGACTAGCGTGGGGGCGAGAGATACGCAGTATTTT. The chain is built from TRBV6-1 and TRBJ2-3, with TRBD2 matching 8 bases. Per germline, CDR1 MNHNS and CDR2 SASEGT. The CDR3 length is 16 residues.

On this clone: Within the sample, other DNA sequences also encode this same CDR3. V and J are TRBV10-3 and TRBJ2-3; TRBD2 aligns across 9 bases. The J segment lost 2 bases and the V segment lost 4 bases, leaving 16 bases of the junction unmatched. This CDR3 has 19 amino acids. Germline assignment: CDR1 ENHRY and CDR2 SYGVKD. The CDR3 sequence is CAISGGPAHSGSYTDTQYF. DNA of the CDR3: TGTGCCATCAGTGGCGGACCTGCTCATAGCGGGAGTTACACAGATACGCAGTATTTT.

This clone has a count of ten or more. The gene calls are TRBV4-1 and TRBJ1-1; 7 nucleotides agree with TRBD1. V shed 3 bases and J 1 base; nucleotides not matched to a gene: 2. This CDR3 has 14 residues. Germline lookup yields CDR1 MGHRA and CDR2 YSYEKL. This CDR3 reads CASSQGQPNTEAFF. As DNA, the CDR3 is TGCGCCAGCAGCCAGGGACAGCCGAACACTGAAGCTTTCTTT.

This clone was seen more than once but under ten times. This clone may be a read error of a much larger clone one base away. This chain connects TRBV29-1 to TRBJ2-3; 9 nucleotides align to TRBD2. The CDR3 extends over 15 amino acids. With 8 bases clipped from V and 4 bases from J, the junction kept 13 bases outside the gene matches. The germline V gene has CDR1 SQVTM and CDR2 ANQGSEA. The DNA of the CDR3 is TGCAGCTTCTGTGTCGGTAGCGGGAGACCAGATACGCAGTATTTT. Translation gives CSFCVGSGRPDTQYF.

The sample holds many counts of this clone. The V and J genes are TRBV20-1 and TRBJ1-2; unclear D gene. This CDR3 has 15 residues. CDR1 is DFQATT and CDR2 is SNEGSKA in the germline V gene (reference sequence). V was trimmed by 5 bases and J by 0 bases, leaving 16 bases between them. This chain's CDR3 is CSAANSGLANYGYTF. The DNA of the CDR3 is TGCAGTGCTGCAAATTCCGGACTCGCTAACTATGGCTACACCTTC.

This clone was observed at least ten times. The chain joins TRBV10-1 to TRBJ2-3; a weak D match, TRBD2 (7 bases). V shed 1 base and J shed 8 bases, with 16 bases lying between them. CDR3 length equals 15 residues. Germline loops: CDR1 WNHNN, CDR2 SYGVQD (reference sequence). The CDR3 here is CASSECRGAPCTQYF. CDR3 coding DNA: TGCGCCAGCAGTGAGTGTCGGGGGGCTCCGTGTACGCAGTATTTT.

On this clone itself: Since a much larger clone is just one base distant, this may be a read error. V usage is TRBV3-1 and J usage is TRBJ2-1; no definite D call. This CDR3 has 15 amino acids. Germline V gene sequence: CDR1 LGHDT, CDR2 YNNKEL (reference sequence). The CDR3 loop reads CASSQRTGSYSEQFF. The DNA for the CDR3 is TGTGCCAGCAGCCAAAGAACGGGCTCCTACAGTGAGCAGTTCTTC.